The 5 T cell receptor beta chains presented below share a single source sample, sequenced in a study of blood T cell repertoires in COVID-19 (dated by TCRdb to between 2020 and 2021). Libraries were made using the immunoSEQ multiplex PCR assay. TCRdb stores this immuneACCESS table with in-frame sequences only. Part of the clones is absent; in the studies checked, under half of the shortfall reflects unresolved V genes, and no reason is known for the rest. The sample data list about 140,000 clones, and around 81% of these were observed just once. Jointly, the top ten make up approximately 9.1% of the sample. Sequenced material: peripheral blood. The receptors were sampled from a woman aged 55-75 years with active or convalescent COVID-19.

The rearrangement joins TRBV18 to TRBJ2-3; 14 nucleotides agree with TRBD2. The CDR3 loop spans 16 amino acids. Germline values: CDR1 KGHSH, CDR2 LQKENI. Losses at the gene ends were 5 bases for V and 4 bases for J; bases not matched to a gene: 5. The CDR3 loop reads CASSTRLAGGSDTQYF. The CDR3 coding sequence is TGTGCCAGCTCAACCCGACTAGCGGGGGGGTCAGATACGCAGTATTTT.

Here the CDR3 DNA reads TGTGCCAGCAGCGTAGCAGCAGGGGCCCCACGTGTCACCGGGGAGCTGTTTTTT. Residues: CASSVAAGAPRVTGELFF. The chain combines TRBV9 with TRBJ2-2, with a tentative D call TRBD1 (6 bases). This CDR3 contains 18 residues. Germline loops: CDR1 SGDLS, CDR2 YYNGEE. V gave up 0 bases and J gave up 4 bases, with 19 bases separating them.

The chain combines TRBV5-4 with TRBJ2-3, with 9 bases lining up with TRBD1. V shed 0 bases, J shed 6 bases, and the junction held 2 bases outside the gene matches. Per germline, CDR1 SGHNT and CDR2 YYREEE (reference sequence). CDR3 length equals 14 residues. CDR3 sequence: CASSLDRGPDTQYF. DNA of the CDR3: TGTGCCAGCAGCTTGGACAGGGGGCCTGATACGCAGTATTTT.

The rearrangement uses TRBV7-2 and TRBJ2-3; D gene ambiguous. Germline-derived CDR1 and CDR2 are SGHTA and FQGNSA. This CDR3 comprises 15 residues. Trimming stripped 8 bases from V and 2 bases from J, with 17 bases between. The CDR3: CASRPRARITDTQYF. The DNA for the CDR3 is TGTGCCAGCCGGCCCCGAGCGCGGATCACAGATACGCAGTATTTT.

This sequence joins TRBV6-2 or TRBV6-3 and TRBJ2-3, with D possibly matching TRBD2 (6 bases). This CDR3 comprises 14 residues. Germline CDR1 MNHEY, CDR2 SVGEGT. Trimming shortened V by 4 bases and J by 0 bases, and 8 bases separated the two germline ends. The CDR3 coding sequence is TGTGCCAGCAGTTGGAGCGGGAGCACAGATACGCAGTATTTT. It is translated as CASSWSGSTDTQYF.